This is a list of T cell receptor beta chains from one sample in a study of cytomegalovirus exposure and HLA in healthy donors. Generated by immunoSEQ multiplex PCR, the TCRdb table keeps only in-frame clones and is missing some. Of 160,000 or so clones listed, around four fifths are singletons. The sequenced sample was PBMCs. The receptor source for this set is a woman younger than 30 in good health and CMV-seronegative. The CDR3 runs from the conserved cysteine through the conserved F or W. A D gene is named only where the DNA matches it firmly. The size entry is marked missing in some rows and otherwise reads once, few, many or a size class.

>TRBV2|.|.|TRBJ2-6
CASSDPALAGGANVLTF
TGTGCCAGCAGTGACCCGGCGTTGGCAGGCGGGGCCAACGTCCTGACTTTC
>TRBV2|.|.|TRBJ1-1
CASNKQGAGTEAFF
TGTGCCAGCAACAAACAGGGAGCTGGCACTGAAGCTTTCTTT
>TRBV7-9|.|.|TRBJ2-7
CASSFNYEQYF
TGTGCCAGCAGCTTCAACTACGAGCAGTACTTC
>TRBV27|.|TRBD1|TRBJ1-4
CASSLGPGTGNEKLFF
TGTGCCAGCAGTTTGGGTCCCGGGACAGGGAATGAAAAACTGTTTTTT
>TRBV7-9|.|TRBD1|TRBJ2-7
CASSSSGQGTFYEQYF
TGTGCCAGCAGCTCCTCGGGACAGGGAACGTTTTACGAGCAGTACTTC
>TRBV5-5|.|TRBD1|TRBJ1-2
CASSFGQGGGYTF
TGTGCCAGCAGCTTCGGACAGGGCGGTGGCTACACCTTC
>TRBV9|.|TRBD1|TRBJ1-2
CASSLAGTGDARYGYTF
TGTGCCAGCAGCCTAGCCGGGACAGGGGACGCTAGATACGGCTACACCTTC
>TRBV12-5|.|.|TRBJ2-3
CASGLSSLAADTQYF
TGTGCTAGTGGTTTGTCTAGCCTCGCCGCAGATACGCAGTATTTT
>TRBV10-2|.|.|TRBJ1-2
CASSEPLLRDKDYGYTF
TGCGCCAGCAGTGAGCCTTTACTCAGGGATAAAGACTATGGCTACACCTTC
>TRBV10-1|.|.|TRBJ1-1
CASKSAGNAEAFF
TGCGCCAGCAAGTCGGCGGGGAACGCTGAAGCTTTCTTT
>TRBV6-5|.|TRBD1|TRBJ1-1
CASSYEKGARTEAFF
TGTGCCAGCAGTTACGAAAAGGGGGCGAGGACTGAAGCTTTCTTT
>TRBV12-5|few|TRBD1|TRBJ1-5
CASGLVLTGAFYSNQPQHF
TGTGCTAGTGGTTTGGTACTGACAGGGGCATTTTATAGCAATCAGCCCCAGCATTTT
>TRBV30|.|.|TRBJ1-1
CAWSEGLNTEAFF
TGTGCCTGGAGTGAGGGGCTGAACACTGAAGCTTTCTTT
>TRBV9|.|TRBD1|TRBJ2-7
CASSLSGTGVGEQYF
TGTGCCAGCAGCTTAAGTGGGACAGGGGTGGGCGAGCAGTACTTC
>TRBV11-2|.|.|TRBJ1-2
CASNTLGGQGLSNYGYTF
TGTGCCAGCAACACCCTAGGGGGGCAGGGACTATCTAACTATGGCTACACCTTC
>TRBV20-1|.|.|TRBJ1-1
CSASGISEAFF
TGCAGTGCTTCAGGGATTTCTGAAGCTTTCTTT
>TRBV7-9|.|TRBD2|TRBJ2-1
CASSLVVAGLWDEQFF
TGTGCCAGCAGCTTAGTGGTAGCGGGGTTGTGGGATGAGCAGTTCTTC
>TRBV11-2|.|TRBD1|TRBJ1-4
CASSFGQGEKLFF
TGTGCCAGCAGCTTCGGACAGGGTGAAAAACTGTTTTTT
>TRBV29-1|.|TRBD1|TRBJ1-2
CSVARQGRGYTF
TGCAGCGTCGCCCGACAGGGCAGGGGCTACACCTTC
>TRBV15|.|.|TRBJ2-5
CATSRDLEGWETQYF
TGTGCCACCAGCAGAGATCTGGAGGGTTGGGAGACCCAGTACTTC
>TRBV6-1|.|TRBD1|TRBJ2-3
CATSDRETDTQYF
TGTGCCACTTCGGACAGGGAGACAGATACGCAGTATTTT
>TRBV7-9|once|TRBD1|TRBJ2-1
CASSSGYGTGSYNEQFF
TGTGCCAGCAGCTCCGGATACGGGACAGGCTCCTACAATGAGCAGTTCTTC
>TRBV5-6|.|TRBD1|TRBJ1-1
CASSLPDRASGAFF
TGTGCCAGCAGCCTACCCGACAGGGCCAGCGGAGCTTTCTTT
>TRBV7-3|.|.|TRBJ2-3
CASSFTGQLSTDTQYF
TGTGCCAGCAGCTTCACCGGACAGCTCAGCACAGATACGCAGTATTTT
>TRBV11-2|.|TRBD1|TRBJ1-1
CASSRTGFSFSLGEAFF
TGTGCCAGCAGCCGGACAGGGTTCTCTTTTTCACTTGGTGAAGCTTTCTTT
>TRBV2|.|TRBD2|TRBJ2-7
CASRGRGSYEQYF
TGTGCCAGCAGGGGGCGGGGGTCCTACGAGCAGTACTTC
>TRBV14|.|.|TRBJ1-4
CASSQIEVLGNEKLFF
TGTGCCAGCAGCCAAATAGAAGTCCTCGGGAATGAAAAACTGTTTTTT
>TRBV19|.|.|TRBJ2-7
CASSIDRTYEQYF
TGTGCCAGTAGTATCGACAGGACCTACGAGCAGTACTTC
>TRBV7-2|.|.|TRBJ2-2
CASSFVQGSATGELFF
TGTGCCAGCAGCTTCGTGCAGGGTAGTGCCACCGGGGAGCTGTTTTTT
>TRBV5-1|.|TRBD1|TRBJ2-2
CASSWTPDRVAGELFF
TGCGCCAGCAGCTGGACACCCGACAGGGTGGCCGGGGAGCTGTTTTTT
>TRBV15|.|TRBD2|TRBJ2-7
CATSKTLAGAHYEQYF
TGTGCCACCAGCAAAACACTAGCGGGGGCACACTACGAGCAGTACTTC
>TRBV4-1|few|TRBD1|TRBJ2-1
CASSRPGQRNNEQFF
TGCGCCAGCAGCCGACCGGGACAGAGGAACAATGAGCAGTTCTTC
>TRBV11-2|.|TRBD1|TRBJ2-7
CASSPGQGSYEQYF
TGTGCCAGCAGCCCGGGACAGGGATCCTACGAGCAGTACTTC
>TRBV5-4|.|.|TRBJ1-2
CASSLTLEVIYGYTF
TGTGCCAGCAGCCTAACCCTGGAGGTAATCTATGGCTACACCTTC
>TRBV18|.|.|TRBJ2-5
CASSPGQQETQYF
TGTGCCAGCTCCCCCGGACAGCAAGAGACCCAGTACTTC
>TRBV7-9|.|TRBD2|TRBJ2-3
CASSFGTSGDTDTQYF
TGTGCCAGCAGCTTTGGGACTAGCGGGGACACAGATACGCAGTATTTT
>TRBV6-5|.|.|TRBJ2-7
CASSYKPLFAEKQYF
TGTGCCAGCAGTTATAAGCCACTGTTCGCCGAAAAGCAGTACTTC
>TRBV28|few|TRBD1|TRBJ2-7
CASSPPPTGEQGEQYF
TGTGCCAGCAGCCCGCCCCCGACAGGGGAGCAGGGCGAGCAGTACTTC
>TRBV7-9|.|.|TRBJ2-5
CASSLVVETQYF
TGTGCCAGCAGCTTAGTAGTCGAGACCCAGTACTTC
>TRBV5-6|.|.|TRBJ1-1
CASNSGRNEAFF
TGTGCCAGCAACTCCGGGAGGAATGAAGCTTTCTTT
>TRBV19|.|TRBD2|TRBJ2-1
CASSQTSGGDHEQFF
TGTGCCAGTAGTCAAACTAGCGGGGGTGATCATGAGCAGTTCTTC
>TRBV7-9|.|.|TRBJ1-1
CASSLSWQDPEAFF
TGTGCCAGCAGCCTATCCTGGCAGGATCCTGAAGCTTTCTTT
>TRBV9|.|TRBD1|TRBJ1-6
CASRQGQGRSPLHF
TGTGCCAGTAGACAGGGACAGGGACGTTCGCCCCTCCACTTT
>TRBV5-6|once|.|TRBJ1-4
CASSGTNEKLFF
TGTGCCAGCAGCGGGACAAATGAAAAACTGTTTTTT
>TRBV5-5|few|.|TRBJ2-2
CASSPADRRNTGELFF
TGTGCCAGCAGCCCGGCGGACAGACGCAACACCGGGGAGCTGTTTTTT
>TRBV27|once|.|TRBJ2-7
CASSLSRVNYEQYF
TGTGCCAGCAGTTTATCGAGGGTCAACTACGAGCAGTACTTC
>TRBV7-9|.|.|TRBJ1-2
CASSHLGELRYGYTF
TGTGCCAGCAGTCATCTTGGGGAGCTCCGATATGGCTACACCTTC
>TRBV5-5|.|TRBD1|TRBJ1-4
CASSSTGGEEKLFF
TGTGCCAGCAGCTCGACAGGGGGCGAGGAAAAACTGTTTTTT
>TRBV28|.|TRBD1|TRBJ2-7
CASSSGGTGGNEQYF
TGTGCCAGCAGTTCCGGCGGGACAGGGGGCAATGAGCAGTACTTC
>TRBV2|few|TRBD1|TRBJ1-5
CASSPDRGYNQPQHF
TGTGCCAGCAGCCCGGACAGGGGGTACAATCAGCCCCAGCATTTT
>TRBV5-1|.|.|TRBJ2-3
CASSEGGTDTQYF
TGCGCCAGCAGCGAAGGGGGAACAGATACGCAGTATTTT
>TRBV27|.|.|TRBJ2-7
CASSLSPGTFSYEQYF
TGTGCCAGCAGTTTATCTCCCGGTACTTTCTCCTACGAGCAGTACTTC
>TRBV4-1|.|.|TRBJ2-5
CASSQEGLAQETQYF
TGCGCCAGCAGCCAAGAGGGACTTGCTCAAGAGACCCAGTACTTC
>TRBV30|.|TRBD1|TRBJ2-7
CAWSVGGFWDRGPYEQYF
TGTGCCTGGAGTGTAGGTGGATTTTGGGACAGGGGTCCCTACGAGCAGTACTTC
>TRBV9|.|.|TRBJ1-6
CASSPYRGNSPLHF
TGTGCCAGCAGCCCTTATCGGGGAAATTCACCCCTCCACTTT